This TCR beta chain was sequenced for a study of T-cell reconstitution after alpha-beta-depleted transplantation in children. The J segment lost 0 bases and the V segment lost 0 bases, leaving 7 bases of the junction unmatched. Germline CDR1 reads SGHRS; CDR2 reads YFSETQ. The CDR3 length is 18 residues. A few counts support this clonotype. TCRbeta library preparation incorporated unique molecular identifiers. TCRdb re-called the PCR reads through MiXCR, storing one row per CDR3 protein. Of about 500,000 distinct CDR3 sequences listed, 32% are singletons. The receptor was isolated from a human donor who donated a stem cell graft to a child with aplastic anemia. Sequences were derived from PBMCs from the stem cell graft donor, sampled from the stem cell graft. This sequence joins TRBV5-1 and TRBJ2-3; 10 bases fit TRBD2. CDR3 nucleotides: TGCGCCAGCAGCTTGGTAACTAGCGGGGTCACTAGCACAGATACGCAGTATTTT. Its protein product is CASSLVTSGVTSTDTQYF.